The T cell receptor beta chain under discussion was sequenced for a study of blood T cell repertoires in COVID-19. Overall study context: In each case, the material was cDNA or gDNA derived from T cells, B-cell-depleted T cells, or PBMCs.

Original analysis: Reference gene primer amplification gave estimated nucleated cell counts. Sequencing used immunoSEQ multiplex PCR; TCRdb keeps in-frame clones, though not all of them. The V and J calls and clone size come from that table; D and trimming were worked out from the DNA. The repertoire holds tens of thousands of clones, with about 90% as singletons. Germline loops: CDR1 LGHNA, CDR2 YNFKEQ. The CDR3 runs to 16 residues. V lost 0 bases and J lost 1, with 10 bases in between. This rearrangement joins TRBV4-2 to TRBJ1-5; a weak D match, TRBD1 (6 bases). The clonotype was recovered from a human donor in a cohort sampled during active COVID-19. The sequencing input was peripheral blood. The CDR3 coding sequence is TGTGCCAGCAGCCAAGAGTCTGGACAGAGCAATCAGCCCCAGCATTTT. Protein sequence: CASSQESGQSNQPQHF.